Sequencing of this TCR beta chain was carried out in a study of blood T cell repertoires in COVID-19. Study context: T cells, B-cell-depleted T cells, or PBMCs supplied cDNA or gDNA.

Original data processing: Estimates of nucleated cell counts were drawn from the amplification of reference gene primers. Assay used: immunoSEQ multiplex PCR; TCRdb lists only in-frame clones, some missing. The V and J calls and the clone size are those of that table, but D and trimming were determined from the DNA. The sample records approximately 210,000 clones, roughly 94% being singletons. The sample holds a few counts of this clone. The clonotype was recovered from a young man with acute or convalescent COVID-19. The sequenced sample consisted of peripheral blood.

This CDR3 is CASSSRQGGSNQPQHF. The CDR3 DNA follows: TGTGCCAGCAGCTCAAGACAGGGCGGCAGCAATCAGCCCCAGCATTTT. The chain joins TRBV5-6 to TRBJ1-5, with 7 bases fitting TRBD1. After removal of 3 bases from V and 1 base from J, the junction contained 7 bases not matched to a gene. The CDR3 covers 16 residues. Germline V gene lookup returns CDR1 SGHDT and CDR2 YYEEEE. The full variable domain, completed using reference TRBV5-6 and TRBJ1-5, is DAGVTQSPTHLIKTRGQQVTLRCSPKSGHDTVSWYQQALGQGPQFIFQYYEEEERQRGNFPDRFSGHQFPNYSSELNVNALLLGDSALYLCASSSRQGGSNQPQHFGDGTRLSIL.